This TCR beta chain was recovered during a study of cytomegalovirus exposure and HLA in healthy donors. It was with 60 Vbeta and 13 Jbeta primers that the PCR ran. As handled by the study authors: About 88 million unique TCR beta chains, roughly 11 million of them shared, were counted by a later analysis. The table came from immunoSEQ multiplex PCR; TCRdb's copy has only in-frame clones and leaves some out. Clone size and V and J calls were adopted from that table, with D and trimming inferred from the DNA. The sample table includes about 140,000 clones. Trimming took 5 bases from V and 3 from J, leaving 16 bases between them. The CDR3 loop spans 15 amino acids. Germline CDR1 is PRHDT and CDR2 is FYEKMQ (reference sequence). Regarding this clone: As yet, its antigen is unknown.

Study findings and constraints: Near-uniform donor sequencing depth was presumed by presence/absence analyses. It was about 150 TCR beta chains that were listed as cytomegalovirus-associated.

This chain links TRBV13 with TRBJ1-2; D ambiguous. Sequencing was done on a sample of PBMCs. The origin of this receptor is a woman younger than 35 in good health and CMV-seronegative. The CDR3 loop is CASSVVPRKDYGYTF. Written as DNA, the CDR3 is TGTGCCAGCAGCGTAGTTCCGCGGAAGGACTATGGCTACACCTTC.